Listed below are T cell receptor beta chains from one sample, sequenced in a study of cytomegalovirus exposure and HLA in healthy donors. TCRdb's copy holds only in-frame clones and misses some; the assay was immunoSEQ multiplex PCR. The table has 200,000 to 250,000 clones, almost 85% seen once. The sample was PBMCs. These receptor sequences come from a woman in her forties in good health and CMV-seronegative. The CDR3 runs from the conserved cysteine through the conserved F or W. The order of the fields is D gene, clone size, V gene, J gene, CDR3 protein, CDR3 DNA. The D gene is left open where the match is weak. Size is stated for part of the rows, as once, few or many counts, or as a class when the clone is expanded.

NA	NA	TRBV30	TRBJ2-7	CAWSVLFEQYF	TGTGCCTGGAGTGTACTTTTCGAGCAGTACTTC
NA	NA	TRBV6-5	TRBJ1-4	CASTARATNEKLFF	TGTGCCAGCACCGCGAGGGCCACTAATGAAAAACTGTTTTTT
TRBD2	once	TRBV7-3	TRBJ2-1	CASARTSLNNEQFF	TGTGCCAGCGCCAGGACTAGCTTGAACAATGAGCAGTTCTTC
TRBD2	NA	TRBV6-5	TRBJ2-3	CASSYGGVGTDTQYF	TGTGCCAGCAGTTACGGGGGGGTCGGCACAGATACGCAGTATTTT
NA	once	TRBV5-1	TRBJ1-1	CASSNVLAGEAFF	TGCGCCAGCAGCAACGTATTGGCAGGGGAAGCTTTCTTT
NA	NA	TRBV5-5	TRBJ1-2	CASSFPRGGLNYGYTF	TGTGCCAGCAGCTTCCCCCGGGGAGGACTTAACTATGGCTACACCTTC
TRBD1	NA	TRBV5-1	TRBJ1-3	CASSETGAGNTIYF	TGCGCCAGCAGCGAGACAGGGGCTGGAAACACCATATATTTT
NA	NA	TRBV29-1	TRBJ2-7	CSVEGPGTSGGQYF	TGCAGCGTTGAAGGTCCCGGGACATCTGGAGGGCAGTACTTC
NA	NA	TRBV4-1	TRBJ1-1	CASSQASGREAFF	TGCGCCAGCAGCCAAGCGTCAGGGCGTGAAGCTTTCTTT
NA	NA	TRBV11-2	TRBJ2-1	CASSLSRSLDNEQFF	TGTGCCAGCAGCTTATCGCGGTCCCTGGACAATGAGCAGTTCTTC
NA	NA	TRBV4-1	TRBJ2-3	CASSHAQGGPTDTQYF	TGCGCCAGCAGCCACGCACAGGGGGGGCCCACAGATACGCAGTATTTT
TRBD1	NA	TRBV5-1	TRBJ1-2	CASSLGQGEYGYTF	TGCGCCAGCAGCTTAGGACAGGGAGAATATGGCTACACCTTC
NA	NA	TRBV19	TRBJ2-7	CASSMSQATYEQYF	TGTGCCAGTAGTATGTCTCAGGCGACCTACGAGCAGTACTTC
NA	NA	TRBV11-3	TRBJ2-6	CASSLQTGANVLTF	TGTGCCAGCAGCTTACAAACTGGGGCCAACGTCCTGACTTTC
TRBD1	NA	TRBV19	TRBJ2-7	CASSQDRGYEQYF	TGTGCCAGTAGTCAGGACAGGGGTTACGAGCAGTACTTC
TRBD1	NA	TRBV7-9	TRBJ1-1	CASSSQGSTEAFF	TGTGCCAGCAGCTCACAGGGGTCCACTGAAGCTTTCTTT
NA	NA	TRBV19	TRBJ2-7	CASSSSYEQYF	TGTGCCAGTAGTTCTTCCTACGAGCAGTACTTC
NA	NA	TRBV19	TRBJ1-4	CASTTVTGKANEKLFF	TGTGCCAGTACAACCGTAACCGGGAAGGCTAATGAAAAACTGTTTTTT
NA	NA	TRBV20-1	TRBJ2-7	CSATPGDEQYF	TGCAGTGCCACCCCCGGGGACGAGCAGTACTTC
TRBD1	few	TRBV5-1	TRBJ1-5	CASSQQGGNQPQHF	TGCGCCAGCAGCCAACAGGGGGGCAATCAGCCCCAGCATTTT
NA	once	TRBV7-2	TRBJ2-2	CASSLSDYTGELFF	TGTGCCAGCAGCTTATCTGACTACACCGGGGAGCTGTTTTTT
TRBD2	NA	TRBV7-2	TRBJ2-5	CASSLASGRGGNINKETQYF	TGTGCCAGCAGCTTAGCATCAGGGCGGGGGGGTAACATTAATAAAGAGACCCAGTACTTC
NA	NA	TRBV19	TRBJ2-1	CASSIKRNNEQFF	TGTGCCAGTAGTATAAAGCGGAACAATGAGCAGTTCTTC
NA	NA	TRBV7-6	TRBJ1-6	CASSLGVSREGYNSPLHF	TGTGCCAGCAGCTTAGGAGTGTCAAGGGAGGGGTACAATTCACCCCTCCACTTT
TRBD2	NA	TRBV4-2	TRBJ2-7	CASSPLAGGPMSEQYF	TGTGCCAGCAGCCCCCTAGCGGGGGGGCCAATGAGCGAGCAGTACTTC
NA	NA	TRBV5-1	TRBJ2-1	CASTTVGGTGNEQFF	TGCGCCAGCACCACGGTAGGGGGTACTGGAAATGAGCAGTTCTTC
TRBD1	NA	TRBV19	TRBJ2-7	CASSPWTGQYEQYF	TGTGCCAGTAGTCCGTGGACAGGGCAATACGAGCAGTACTTC
TRBD1	NA	TRBV28	TRBJ1-2	CASRRQGDYGYTF	TGTGCCAGCAGGCGACAGGGTGATTATGGCTACACCTTC